A single sample gave rise to the 5 T cell receptor beta chains below, sequenced in a study of identical twins. TCRdb processed the 5' RACE reads anew with MiXCR; each CDR3 protein has one entry. The table lists around 450,000 distinct CDR3 sequences, 11% to 15% of them singletons, with about 0.54% in the top ten. The same specimen was also included in a second study, on yellow fever vaccine responses in identical twins.

The sequencing input was CD4+ T cells sorted from blood. The receptors come from a young woman in good health.

The chain links TRBV20-1 to TRBJ2-5, with D possibly TRBD2 on 6 matching bases. CDR1 is DFQATT and CDR2 is SNEGSKA in the germline V gene (reference sequence). Trimming removed 4 bases at V and 2 bases at J, with 11 bases between. The CDR3 has 13 amino acids. CDR3: CSAKTGGQETQYF. The CDR3 DNA sequence: TGCAGTGCTAAGACTGGGGGGCAAGAGACCCAGTACTTC.

The chain combines TRBV11-2 with TRBJ2-2; D is perhaps TRBD1 (6 bases). CDR1 is SGHAT, CDR2 FQNNGV, per germline. CDR3 length equals 13 residues. The ends were cut back, 7 bases at V and 1 base at J, with 7 bases in the middle. CDR3 sequence reads: CASMDRNTGELFF. Here the CDR3 DNA reads TGTGCCAGCATGGACAGGAACACCGGGGAGCTGTTTTTT.

The V and J genes are TRBV7-2 and TRBJ2-7, with D possibly TRBD2 on 6 matching bases. The CDR3 is 15 residues long. V lost 5 bases, J lost 7 bases, and 21 bases lay in between. Germline V lookup: CDR1 SGHTA, CDR2 FQGNSA. The CDR3 DNA is TGTGCCAGCAGCAAAGAACTGGGACTCCCTGGAGAGCAGTACTTC. Amino acids: CASSKELGLPGEQYF.

This clonotype has just a few counts. This chain links TRBV7-9 with TRBJ2-5; D not resolved. V was trimmed by 5 bases and J by 4 bases, leaving 11 bases between them. The germline gives CDR1 SEHNR, CDR2 FQNEAQ (reference sequence). CDR3 size: 13 residues. In DNA form, the CDR3 reads TGTGCCAGCAGCGCCATCCCGGGAGAGACCCAGTACTTC. It yields the protein CASSAIPGETQYF.

The gene calls are TRBV6-5 and TRBJ2-7; 8 bases are shared with TRBD1. Germline assignment: CDR1 MNHEY and CDR2 SVGAGI. The CDR3 length is 16 residues. J lost 7 bases, V lost 4 bases, and 15 bases had no gene match. CDR3 in amino acids: CASSSATGQGAREQYF. The CDR3 DNA is TGTGCCAGCAGTTCCGCGACTGGGCAGGGGGCGCGGGAGCAGTACTTC.